A selection of T cell receptor beta chains follows, all from one sample in a study of a mutant IDH1 vaccine in newly diagnosed glioma. These receptors' antigens are unknown. The protocol was immunoSEQ multiplex PCR, while the TCRdb copy is restricted to in-frame clones and leaves out a portion. The profile shows roughly 120,000 clones, roughly 88% of them singletons. This material consisted of PBMCs, taken from a glioma patient whose treatment included an IDH1 peptide vaccine. These receptors all come from a woman aged 45-59 years with glioma. CDR3s include the opening cysteine and the closing phenylalanine or tryptophan. A D gene is named only where the DNA matches it firmly. Some rows have no size entry. The others give once, few or many, or a class for an expanded clone.

j_call | v_call | d_call | clone_size | cdr3_nt | cdr3_aa
TRBJ2-1 | TRBV7-7 | NA | once | TGTGCTAGCAGCTTAGACGGGACTCCTCAGGGTGAGCAGTTCTTC | CASSLDGTPQGEQFF
TRBJ2-3 | TRBV19 | NA | NA | TGTGCCAGTAAAAGCCCCGGGGCCACAGATACGCAGTATTTT | CASKSPGATDTQYF
TRBJ1-3 | TRBV11-2 | NA | NA | TGTGCCAGCAGCTTAAGTACGGGATCCGGAAACACCATATATTTT | CASSLSTGSGNTIYF
TRBJ1-6 | TRBV19 | TRBD1 | NA | TGTGCCAGTAGTATCGACAGGGGGAATTCACCCCTCCACTTT | CASSIDRGNSPLHF
TRBJ2-5 | TRBV21-1 | NA | NA | TGTGCCAGCACCTCGACAGGGGCCCCCGGAGCCCAGTACTTC | CASTSTGAPGAQYF
TRBJ1-5 | TRBV18 | NA | NA | TGTGCCAGCTCACCAAACGGGGGCAATCAGCCCCAGCATTTT | CASSPNGGNQPQHF
TRBJ1-4 | TRBV2 | TRBD1 | NA | TGTGCCAGCAGTTTACAGGGGGAGGTTGAAAAACTGTTTTTT | CASSLQGEVEKLFF
TRBJ1-5 | TRBV19 | TRBD1 | once | TGTGCCAGTAGTATAGACGGACAGGGTCAACAGCCCCAGCATTTT | CASSIDGQGQQPQHF
TRBJ1-1 | TRBV6-1 | TRBD1 | NA | TGTGCCAGCAGTACCGGACAGGGAAGGACTGAAGCTTTCTTT | CASSTGQGRTEAFF
TRBJ1-1 | TRBV4-2 | NA | NA | TGTGCCAGCAGCTACCTAACTAGACTGAACACTGAAGCTTTCTTT | CASSYLTRLNTEAFF
TRBJ1-2 | TRBV6-5 | TRBD1 | NA | TGTGCCAGTAGTTATGACAGGGGCTATGGCTACACCTTC | CASSYDRGYGYTF
TRBJ2-7 | TRBV5-4 | TRBD2 | NA | TGTGCCAGCAGCCTGACTAGCGGGGCCCAAAGAGGAGAGCAGTACTTC | CASSLTSGAQRGEQYF
TRBJ2-1 | TRBV4-2 | TRBD2 | NA | TGTGCCAGCAGCCAAGGCGGGGCTAGCGGGAGGCCCAATGAGCAGTTCTTC | CASSQGGASGRPNEQFF
TRBJ2-1 | TRBV6-6 | NA | few | TGTGCCAGCAGTTCCCAGGGCAATGAGCAGTTCTTC | CASSSQGNEQFF
TRBJ1-5 | TRBV5-8 | NA | NA | TGTGCCAGCTCGGACAGCTATCAGCCCCAGCATTTT | CASSDSYQPQHF
TRBJ1-4 | TRBV10-3 | TRBD1 | NA | TGTGCCATCAGTGAGTCGGGACAGATAGAAAAACTGTTTTTT | CAISESGQIEKLFF
TRBJ1-3 | TRBV5-1 | NA | once | TGCGCCAGCAGCTTGGGGATGGCTGGAAACACCATATATTTT | CASSLGMAGNTIYF
TRBJ2-7 | TRBV11-2 | TRBD1 | NA | TGTGCCAGCAGCGCGGACAGGGGGCAGTACGAGCAGTACTTC | CASSADRGQYEQYF
TRBJ2-2 | TRBV7-9 | NA | NA | TGTGCCAGCAGCTTGAGGGGGGAGCTGTTTTTT | CASSLRGELFF
TRBJ2-5 | TRBV10-1 | NA | NA | TGCGCCAGCAGTGAGTCCGTAGGGGGGAGAGAGACCCAGTACTTC | CASSESVGGRETQYF
TRBJ2-7 | TRBV5-5 | TRBD2 | NA | TGTGCCAGCAGGAGACTAGCGGGAGCCTACGAGCAGTACTTC | CASRRLAGAYEQYF
TRBJ2-1 | TRBV28 | TRBD1 | NA | TGTGCCAGCAGTTCCCCAGGGGGCGCGCGGCCCGGGGATGAGCAGTTCTTC | CASSSPGGARPGDEQFF
TRBJ2-7 | TRBV18 | TRBD1 | NA | TGTGCCAGCTCACCGGGGGCAGGGGGCTCCTACGAGCAGTACTTC | CASSPGAGGSYEQYF
TRBJ2-5 | TRBV15 | NA | NA | TGTGCCACCAGCAGAGGCCACCCCGGAGGGGGGTGGGAGACCCAGTACTTC | CATSRGHPGGGWETQYF
TRBJ1-2 | TRBV6-1 | TRBD1 | NA | TGTGCCAGCAGCTTCGGGACAGGCAACTATGGCTACACCTTC | CASSFGTGNYGYTF
TRBJ1-2 | TRBV5-4 | NA | NA | TGTGCCAGCAGCGATACAGGGCGGGGCTACACCTTC | CASSDTGRGYTF
TRBJ2-1 | TRBV28 | TRBD2 | NA | TGTGCCAGCAGCCGCCAGCTAGCGGGGTACAATGAGCAGTTCTTC | CASSRQLAGYNEQFF
TRBJ2-2 | TRBV9 | NA | NA | TGTGCCAGCAGCGCAGGACCGACCGGGGAGCTGTTTTTT | CASSAGPTGELFF